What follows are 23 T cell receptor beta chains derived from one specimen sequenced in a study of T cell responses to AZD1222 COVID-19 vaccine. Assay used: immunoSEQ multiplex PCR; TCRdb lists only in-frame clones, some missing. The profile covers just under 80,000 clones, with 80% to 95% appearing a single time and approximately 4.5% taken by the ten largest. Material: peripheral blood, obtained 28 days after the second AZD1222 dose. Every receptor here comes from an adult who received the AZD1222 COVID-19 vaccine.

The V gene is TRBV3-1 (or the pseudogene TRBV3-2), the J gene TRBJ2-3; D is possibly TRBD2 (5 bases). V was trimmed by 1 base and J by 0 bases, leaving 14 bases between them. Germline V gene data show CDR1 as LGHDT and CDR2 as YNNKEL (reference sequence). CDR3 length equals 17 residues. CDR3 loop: CASSQVRAVYSTDTQYF. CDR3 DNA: TGTGCCAGCAGCCAAGTTAGAGCGGTCTATAGCACAGATACGCAGTATTTT.

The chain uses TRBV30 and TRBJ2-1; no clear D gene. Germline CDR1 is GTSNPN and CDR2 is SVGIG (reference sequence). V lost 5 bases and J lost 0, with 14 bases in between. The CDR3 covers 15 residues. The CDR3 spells CAWGPQTHSYNEQFF. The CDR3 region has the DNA TGTGCCTGGGGTCCCCAGACCCACTCCTACAATGAGCAGTTCTTC.

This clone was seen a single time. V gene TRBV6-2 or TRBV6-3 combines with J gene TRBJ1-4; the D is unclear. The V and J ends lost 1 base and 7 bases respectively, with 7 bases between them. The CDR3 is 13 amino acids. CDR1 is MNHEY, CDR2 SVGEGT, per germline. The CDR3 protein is CASSYLGSEKLFF. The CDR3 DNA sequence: TGTGCCAGCAGTTACTTGGGAAGTGAAAAACTGTTTTTT.

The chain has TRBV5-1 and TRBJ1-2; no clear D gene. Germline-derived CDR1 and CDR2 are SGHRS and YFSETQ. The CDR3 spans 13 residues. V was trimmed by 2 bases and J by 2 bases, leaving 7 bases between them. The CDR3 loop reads CASSLMGNYGYTF. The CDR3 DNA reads TGCGCCAGCAGCTTAATGGGCAACTATGGCTACACCTTC.

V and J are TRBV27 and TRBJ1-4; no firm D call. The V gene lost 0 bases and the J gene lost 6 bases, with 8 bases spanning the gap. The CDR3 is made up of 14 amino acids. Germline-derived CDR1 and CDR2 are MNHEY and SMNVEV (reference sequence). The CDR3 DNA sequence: TGTGCCAGCAGTTTATCAATGAACGATGAAAAACTGTTTTTT. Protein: CASSLSMNDEKLFF.

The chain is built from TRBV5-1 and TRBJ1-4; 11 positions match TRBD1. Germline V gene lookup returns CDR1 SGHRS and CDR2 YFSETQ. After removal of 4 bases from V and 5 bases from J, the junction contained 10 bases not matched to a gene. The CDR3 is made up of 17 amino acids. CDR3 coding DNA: TGCGCCAGCAGCCCAGGACAGGGGGCGAGCTCGAATGAAAAACTGTTTTTT. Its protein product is CASSPGQGASSNEKLFF.

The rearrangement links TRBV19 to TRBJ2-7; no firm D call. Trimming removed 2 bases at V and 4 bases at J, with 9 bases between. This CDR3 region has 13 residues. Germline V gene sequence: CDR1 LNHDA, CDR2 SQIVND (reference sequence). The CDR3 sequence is CASSIRGRYEQYF. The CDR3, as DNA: TGTGCCAGTAGTATACGAGGTCGATACGAGCAGTACTTC. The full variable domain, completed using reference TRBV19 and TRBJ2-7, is DGGITQSPKYLFRKEGQNVTLSCEQNLNHDAMYWYRQDPGQGLRLIYYSQIVNDFQKGDIAEGYSVSREKKESFPLTVTSAQKNPTAFYLCASSIRGRYEQYFGPGTRLTVT.

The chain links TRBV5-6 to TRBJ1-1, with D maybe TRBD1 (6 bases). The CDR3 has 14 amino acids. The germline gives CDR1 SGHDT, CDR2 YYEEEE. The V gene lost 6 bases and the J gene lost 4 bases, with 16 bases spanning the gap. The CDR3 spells CASTRGGRGTEAFF. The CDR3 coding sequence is TGTGCCAGCACCCGGGGGGGGCGCGGCACTGAAGCTTTCTTT.

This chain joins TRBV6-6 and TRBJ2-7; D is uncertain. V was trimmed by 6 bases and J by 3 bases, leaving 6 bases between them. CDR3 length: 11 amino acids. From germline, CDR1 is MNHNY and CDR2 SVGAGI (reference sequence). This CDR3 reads CASRSIYEQYF. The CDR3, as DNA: TGTGCCAGCAGGTCAATCTACGAGCAGTACTTC.

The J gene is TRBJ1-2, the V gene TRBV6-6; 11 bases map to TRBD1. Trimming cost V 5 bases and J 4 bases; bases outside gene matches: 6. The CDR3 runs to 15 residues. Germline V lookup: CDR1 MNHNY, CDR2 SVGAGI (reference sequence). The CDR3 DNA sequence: TGTGCCAGCAGTGGGACAGGGGGTTTTGGCTATGGCTACACCTTC. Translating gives CASSGTGGFGYGYTF.

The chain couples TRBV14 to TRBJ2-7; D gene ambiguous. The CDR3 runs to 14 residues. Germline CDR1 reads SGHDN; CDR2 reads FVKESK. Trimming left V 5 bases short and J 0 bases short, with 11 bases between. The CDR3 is CASSNRGSSYEQYF. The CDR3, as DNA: TGTGCCAGCAGCAATAGAGGTAGCTCCTACGAGCAGTACTTC.

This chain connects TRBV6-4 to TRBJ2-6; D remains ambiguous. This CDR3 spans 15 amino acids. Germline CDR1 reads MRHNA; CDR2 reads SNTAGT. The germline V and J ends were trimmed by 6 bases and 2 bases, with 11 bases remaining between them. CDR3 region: CASSERITGANVLTF. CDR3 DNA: TGTGCCAGCAGCGAACGGATCACTGGGGCCAACGTCCTGACTTTC.

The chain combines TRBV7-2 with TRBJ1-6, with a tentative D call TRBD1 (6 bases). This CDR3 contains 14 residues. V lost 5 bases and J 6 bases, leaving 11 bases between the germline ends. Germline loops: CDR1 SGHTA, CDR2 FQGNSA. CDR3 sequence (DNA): TGTGCCAGCAGCCGGACAGAACCTAATTCACCCCTCCACTTT. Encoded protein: CASSRTEPNSPLHF.

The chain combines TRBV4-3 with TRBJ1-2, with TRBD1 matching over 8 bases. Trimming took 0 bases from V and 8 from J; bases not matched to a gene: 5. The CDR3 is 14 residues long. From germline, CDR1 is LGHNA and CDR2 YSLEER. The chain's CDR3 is CASSQDPRTGGYTF. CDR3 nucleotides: TGCGCCAGCAGCCAAGATCCTAGGACAGGGGGCTACACCTTC.

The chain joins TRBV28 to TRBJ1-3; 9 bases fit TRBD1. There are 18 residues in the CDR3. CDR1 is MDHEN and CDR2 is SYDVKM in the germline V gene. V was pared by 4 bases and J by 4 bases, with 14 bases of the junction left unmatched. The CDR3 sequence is CASSSPRGQGDRGNTIYF. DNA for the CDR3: TGTGCCAGCAGTTCACCGAGGGGACAGGGAGATCGCGGAAACACCATATATTTT.

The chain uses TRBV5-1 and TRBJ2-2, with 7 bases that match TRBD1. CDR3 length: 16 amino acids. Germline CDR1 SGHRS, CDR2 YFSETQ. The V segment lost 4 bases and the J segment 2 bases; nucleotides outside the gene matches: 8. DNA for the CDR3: TGCGCCAGCAGCGATCCTGGGACAGACAACACCGGGGAGCTGTTTTTT. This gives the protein CASSDPGTDNTGELFF.

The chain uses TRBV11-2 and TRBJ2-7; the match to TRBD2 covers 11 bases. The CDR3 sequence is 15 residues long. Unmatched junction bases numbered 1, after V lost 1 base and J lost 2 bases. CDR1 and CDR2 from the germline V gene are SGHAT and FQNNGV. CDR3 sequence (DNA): TGTGCCAGCAGCTTAGCGACTAGCGGGGCCTACGAGCAGTACTTC. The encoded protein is CASSLATSGAYEQYF.

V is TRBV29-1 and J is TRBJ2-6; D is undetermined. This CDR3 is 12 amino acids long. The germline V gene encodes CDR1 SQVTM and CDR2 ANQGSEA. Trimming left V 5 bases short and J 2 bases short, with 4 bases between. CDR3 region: CSVSPGANVLTF. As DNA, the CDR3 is TGCAGCGTTTCTCCTGGGGCCAACGTCCTGACTTTC. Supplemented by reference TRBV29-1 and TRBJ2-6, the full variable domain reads SAVISQKPSRDICQRGTSLTIQCQVDSQVTMMFWYRQQPGQSLTLIATANQGSEATYESGFVIDKFPISRPNLTFSTLTVSNMSPEDSSIYLCSVSPGANVLTFGAGSRLTVL.

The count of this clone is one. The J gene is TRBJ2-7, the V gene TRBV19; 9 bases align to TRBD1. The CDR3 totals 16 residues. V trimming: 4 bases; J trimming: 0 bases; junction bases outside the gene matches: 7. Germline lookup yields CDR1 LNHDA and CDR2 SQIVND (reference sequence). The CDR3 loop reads CASSTQGTGNSYEQYF. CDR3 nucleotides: TGTGCCAGTAGTACCCAAGGGACAGGGAACTCCTACGAGCAGTACTTC.

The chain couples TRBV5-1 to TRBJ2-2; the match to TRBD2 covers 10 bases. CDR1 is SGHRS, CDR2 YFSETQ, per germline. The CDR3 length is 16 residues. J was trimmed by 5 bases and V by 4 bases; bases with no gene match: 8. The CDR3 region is CASSQAASGRTGELFF. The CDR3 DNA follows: TGCGCCAGCAGCCAGGCTGCTAGCGGGAGAACCGGGGAGCTGTTTTTT.

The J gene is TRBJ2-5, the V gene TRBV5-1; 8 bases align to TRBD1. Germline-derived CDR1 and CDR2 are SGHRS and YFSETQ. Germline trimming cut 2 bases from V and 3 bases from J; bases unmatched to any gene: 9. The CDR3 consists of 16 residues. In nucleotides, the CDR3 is TGCGCCAGCAGCTTATACTCTGGACAGGGAGAAGAGACCCAGTACTTC. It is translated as CASSLYSGQGEETQYF.

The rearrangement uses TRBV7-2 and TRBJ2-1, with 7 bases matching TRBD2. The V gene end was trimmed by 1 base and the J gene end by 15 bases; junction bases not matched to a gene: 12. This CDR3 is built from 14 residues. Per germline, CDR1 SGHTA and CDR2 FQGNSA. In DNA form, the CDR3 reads TGTGCCAGCAGCTTAGTCCCTAGCGGTAGTCGCTTGTTCTTC. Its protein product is CASSLVPSGSRLFF.

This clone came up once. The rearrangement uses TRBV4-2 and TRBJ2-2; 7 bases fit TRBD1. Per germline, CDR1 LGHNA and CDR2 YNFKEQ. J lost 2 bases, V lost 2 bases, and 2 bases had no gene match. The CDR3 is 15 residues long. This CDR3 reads CASSQRQGNTGELFF. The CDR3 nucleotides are TGTGCCAGCAGCCAACGACAGGGAAACACCGGGGAGCTGTTTTTT.